This T cell receptor beta chain was profiled in a study of T cells in localized non-small cell lung cancer. Libraries were prepared by immunoSEQ multiplex PCR; TCRdb keeps only in-frame clonotypes and omits some of them. The profile covers some 52,000 clones, with about 78% appearing a single time and about 4.6% taken by the ten largest. Per the germline V gene, CDR1 is SGHTA and CDR2 is FQGNSA. The V end lost 1 base, the J end lost 6 bases, and 18 bases lay between the germline ends. The CDR3 is 16 amino acids. This receptor was obtained from a woman between 35 and 70 years old with stage II lung adenocarcinoma. The chain uses TRBV7-2 and TRBJ1-2; D gene uncertain. The material was PBMCs, obtained before any cancer treatment. The CDR3 protein is CASSLGTALTRDGYTF. The CDR3 DNA follows: TGTGCCAGCAGCTTAGGGACCGCGCTGACTAGGGATGGCTACACCTTC. Complete variable domain (other parts from reference TRBV7-2 and TRBJ1-2): GAGVSQSPSNKVTEKGKDVELRCDPISGHTALYWYRQSLGQGLEFLIYFQGNSAPDKSGLPSDRFSAERTGGSVSTLTIQRTQQEDSAVYLCASSLGTALTRDGYTFGSGTRLTVV.